This is a list of T cell receptor beta chains from one sample in a study of T cell responses to AZD1222 COVID-19 vaccine. The data were produced by immunoSEQ multiplex PCR, yet TCRdb's version contains in-frame clones alone and is incomplete. The top ten clones hold around 7.9% of a sample with roughly 200,000 clones, 88% of them seen once. Sequenced here: peripheral blood, sampled on day 0 of AZD1222 vaccination. The source is an adult in good health. CDR3s include the opening cysteine and the closing phenylalanine or tryptophan. A D gene is named only where the DNA matches it firmly.

J | D | V | CDR3
TRBJ2-5 | TRBD2 | TRBV7-9 | CASSPKPRLAGTQETQYF
TRBJ2-2 | . | TRBV5-1 | CASSRSGDTGELFF
TRBJ2-5 | TRBD2 | TRBV24-1 | CATSPGGRGAETQYF
TRBJ1-1 | . | TRBV4-2 | CASSQDPGEAFF
TRBJ1-2 | . | TRBV27 | CASKSTNYGYTF
TRBJ1-1 | . | TRBV5-4 | CASSSRTGGTEAFF
TRBJ1-3 | . | TRBV10-3 | CAISDPGRVGNTIYF
TRBJ2-1 | . | TRBV27 | CASSLSYYNEQFF
TRBJ2-7 | . | TRBV5-1 | CASSLVPGTESQSDEQYF
TRBJ2-7 | . | TRBV7-6 | CASSSAIGQYEQYF
TRBJ1-6 | . | TRBV5-1 | CASSPGPTVSYNSPLHF
TRBJ2-1 | . | TRBV24-1 | CATSERNSYNEQFF
TRBJ1-1 | . | TRBV10-1 | CASSGRVNTEAFF
TRBJ1-3 | . | TRBV27 | CASSPLGGGVGNTIYF
TRBJ1-4 | . | TRBV2 | CASSARVQEKLFF